This TCR beta chain was recovered during a study of spatial heterogeneity in lung cancer. TCRdb re-derived calls from the 5' RACE reads in MiXCR, one entry per CDR3 protein. Of about 120,000 distinct CDR3 sequences listed, 12% were seen once; the top ten hold about 15%. As for time point: blood at routine non-recurrence follow-up after resection. Tumor, nontumor lung or frozen PBMC supplied whole RNA that was sequenced unsorted. This clonotype appeared many times. The TCR was taken from a male donor with early-stage non-small cell lung cancer. The source was PBMCs, collected at follow-up.

This CDR3 reads CSVERGTHEQYF. The CDR3 nucleotides read TGCAGCGTGGAACGGGGTACCCACGAGCAGTACTTC. The chain carries TRBV29-1 and TRBJ2-7, with D perhaps matching TRBD2 (5 bases). The CDR3 length is 12 residues. Deletions cut 6 bases from V and 5 bases from J, with 14 bases between. In germline, CDR1 is SQVTM, CDR2 ANQGSEA.